These 24 T cell receptor beta chains were all obtained from the same sample, sequenced in a study of molecular identifiers for immune sequencing clone quantification. TCRdb processed the PCR reads anew with MiXCR; each CDR3 protein has one entry. The sample yields hundreds of thousands of distinct CDR3 sequences, about 25% seen once. Source material: naive CD8+ T cells from blood, with Jurkat cell RNA spiked in. Subset indicated: FACS-sorted CD8+CD4-CCR7+CD45RA+ naive T cells. Receptors were obtained from a human donor in good health. Some libraries in this study had Jurkat cell RNA spiked in.

CDR3 protein: CASRLQVSDTQYF. The CDR3 DNA reads TGTGCCAGCAGGCTACAGGTCTCAGATACGCAGTATTTT. The chain employs TRBV28 and TRBJ2-3; D may be TRBD1 (5 bases). The CDR3 is 13 amino acids. Germline loops: CDR1 MDHEN, CDR2 SYDVKM. V lost 6 bases to trimming and J lost 4 bases, with 11 bases between them.

With respect to this clonotype: This may be a read error, as it is one base from a much larger clone. V usage is TRBV6-1 and J usage is TRBJ2-7; 8 nucleotides agree with TRBD1. J lost 4 bases, V lost 11 bases, and 7 bases had no gene match. CDR1 and CDR2 (germline): MNHNS, SASEGT. This CDR3 contains 12 residues. CDR3 DNA sequence: TGTGCCGCCTGGACAGGGTTTTACGAGCAGTACTTC. It translates to CAAWTGFYEQYF.

The chain uses TRBV3-1 and TRBJ2-3; TRBD1 is a possible D gene (6 bases). There are 15 residues in the CDR3. Germline V gene lookup returns CDR1 LGHDT and CDR2 YNNKEL (reference sequence). Trimming removed 0 bases from V and 6 bases from J, with 13 bases in between. The CDR3 DNA is TGTGCCAGCAGCCAAGACAGACAGGTTTTCGATACGCAGTATTTT. Protein product: CASSQDRQVFDTQYF.

This clonotype was seen many times. The V call is TRBV12-5, the J call TRBJ2-4, with a weak D call TRBD1 (6 bases). The CDR3 is made up of 16 amino acids. The V gene's germline CDR1 is LGHNT and CDR2 FRNRAP. The V gene lost 1 base and the J gene lost 2 bases, with 12 bases spanning the gap. The CDR3 spells CASGLAPGDPKNIQYF. Written as DNA, the CDR3 is TGTGCTAGTGGTTTGGCGCCAGGGGATCCCAAAAACATTCAGTACTTC.

The chain has TRBV6-5 and TRBJ2-1; D ambiguous. The CDR3 is made up of 17 amino acids. Trimming left V 0 bases short and J 5 bases short, with 17 bases between. Germline lookup yields CDR1 MNHEY and CDR2 SVGAGI. The CDR3 sequence: CASSYSYAASQHNEQFF. CDR3 DNA: TGTGCCAGCAGTTACTCGTACGCGGCTAGTCAACACAATGAGCAGTTCTTC.

The rearrangement uses TRBV27 and TRBJ2-1; either TRBD1 or TRBD2 may supply D (5 bases each). The CDR3 consists of 14 residues. V lost 6 bases, J lost 1 base, and 10 bases lay in between. Germline V gene data show CDR1 as MNHEY and CDR2 as SMNVEV (reference sequence). In DNA, the CDR3 is TGTGCCAGCAGGAAGTGGGGGTCCTACAATGAGCAGTTCTTC. Translated: CASRKWGSYNEQFF.

V is TRBV28 and J is TRBJ1-4; 9 nucleotides agree with TRBD1. This CDR3 region has 14 residues. Germline V gene data show CDR1 as MDHEN and CDR2 as SYDVKM. Trimming took 5 bases from V and 8 from J; bases not matched to a gene: 6. CDR3 loop: CASSPTGGTEKLFF. For the CDR3, the DNA is TGTGCCAGCAGTCCGACAGGGGGTACCGAAAAACTGTTTTTT.

There are many counts of this clonotype. The rearrangement uses TRBV29-1 and TRBJ1-1; TRBD1 matches 8 bases. This CDR3 contains 14 residues. J lost 1 base, V lost 6 bases, and 7 bases had no gene match. CDR1 is SQVTM, CDR2 ANQGSEA, per germline. The CDR3 here is CSVEDRVRNTEAFF. The CDR3, as DNA: TGCAGCGTCGAGGACAGGGTAAGGAACACTGAAGCTTTCTTT.

This clonotype has ten or more counts. The chain carries TRBV24-1 and TRBJ2-2; a possible D gene is TRBD1 (6 bases). There are 16 residues in the CDR3. Germline CDR1 KGHDR, CDR2 SFDVKD. V lost 9 bases and J lost 0, with 16 bases in between. The CDR3 region has the DNA TGTGCCACCGGAATCCGACGGGACACGAACACCGGGGAGCTGTTTTTT. This encodes CATGIRRDTNTGELFF.

CDR3 nucleotide sequence: TGTGCCAGCAGCTTAACTAGCGGATTGGAGCAGTTCTTC. Its protein is CASSLTSGLEQFF. This rearrangement joins TRBV7-9 to TRBJ2-1; TRBD2 aligns across 8 bases. Per the germline V gene, CDR1 is SEHNR and CDR2 is FQNEAQ (reference sequence). The CDR3 consists of 13 residues. Germline trimming cut 2 bases from V and 10 bases from J; bases unmatched to any gene: 4.

This chain joins TRBV9 and TRBJ2-1; weak D call: TRBD1 (6 bases). The V end lost 3 bases, the J end lost 0 bases, and 10 bases lay between the germline ends. CDR1 is SGDLS and CDR2 is YYNGEE in the germline V gene. The CDR3 is made up of 15 amino acids. CDR3 sequence (DNA): TGTGCCAGCAGCGAACAGGGAAGCTCCTACAATGAGCAGTTCTTC. Protein sequence: CASSEQGSSYNEQFF.

This clonotype was seen more than once but under ten times. The rearrangement joins TRBV20-1 to TRBJ1-1; 8 bases are a match to TRBD1. The CDR3 has 15 residues. V lost 3 bases and J lost 3; bases outside the gene matches: 9. Looked up from germline, CDR1 is DFQATT and CDR2 is SNEGSKA (reference sequence). CDR3 sequence reads: CSASPGGPGDTEAFF. The CDR3, as DNA: TGCAGTGCTAGCCCAGGGGGCCCGGGGGACACTGAAGCTTTCTTT.

The table lists this clonotype with many counts. The chain employs TRBV27 and TRBJ2-7; 7 bases are a match to TRBD1. The J segment lost 4 bases and the V segment lost 5 bases, leaving 2 bases of the junction unmatched. CDR1 and CDR2 (germline): MNHEY, SMNVEV (reference sequence). The CDR3 extends over 12 amino acids. CDR3 sequence (DNA): TGTGCCAGCAGTACCAGGGGGTACGAGCAGTACTTC. The encoded protein is CASSTRGYEQYF.

The rearrangement links TRBV6-2 or TRBV6-3 to TRBJ2-7; D perhaps matches TRBD1 (6 bases). The CDR3 has 12 residues. Trimming took 9 bases from V and 0 from J, leaving 9 bases between them. In germline, CDR1 is MNHEY, CDR2 SVGEGT. The CDR3 spells CASEDSSYEQYF. The CDR3 nucleotides read TGTGCCAGTGAGGACAGCTCCTACGAGCAGTACTTC.

Ten or more counts support this clonotype. J is TRBJ2-3 and V is TRBV4-1, with TRBD1 matching over 9 bases. Germline V gene sequence: CDR1 MGHRA, CDR2 YSYEKL. The CDR3 is 14 residues long. V shed 4 bases, J shed 3 bases, and the junction held 2 bases outside the gene matches. DNA for the CDR3: TGCGCCAGCAGCCTAGGGACAGGGACAGATACGCAGTATTTT. Translating gives CASSLGTGTDTQYF.

The chain has TRBV28 and TRBJ2-2; 9 positions agree with TRBD1. The CDR3 runs 20 residues. After removal of 5 bases from V and 1 base from J, the junction contained 17 bases not matched to a gene. CDR1 and CDR2 (germline): MDHEN, SYDVKM. The chain's CDR3 is CASSTPLRDRDTLNTGELFF. The CDR3 DNA reads TGTGCCAGCAGTACCCCCCTCCGGGACAGGGACACCTTGAACACCGGGGAGCTGTTTTTT.

This clonotype appeared many times. The chain is built from TRBV18 and TRBJ2-3; D is unclear. Germline lookup yields CDR1 KGHSH and CDR2 LQKENI. The CDR3 length is 15 residues. Trimming left V 0 bases short and J 7 bases short, with 14 bases between. CDR3 in DNA: TGTGCCAGCTCACCACCCCCCTCTTGGGGTTATACGCAGTATTTT. Protein product: CASSPPPSWGYTQYF.

Details on this clonotype: An end of the junction differs from the germline gene, which may be a read error. CDR3 in DNA: TGTGCCGGCAGTTTATTAGGGGGCGCATTAGAGACCCAGTACTTC. Protein product: CAGSLLGGALETQYF. V gene TRBV27 combines with J gene TRBJ2-5; 7 positions agree with TRBD1. CDR1 is MNHEY and CDR2 is SMNVEV in the germline V gene (reference sequence). This CDR3 has 15 residues.

This clonotype was picked up many times. The rearrangement uses TRBV6-5 and TRBJ1-4; D unclear. Per the germline V gene, CDR1 is MNHEY and CDR2 is SVGAGI. The CDR3 covers 15 residues. Trimming left V 6 bases short and J 8 bases short, with 19 bases between. The CDR3 DNA reads as TGTGCCAGCAGCCCTTTTGAGGGCATAATGGAAAAACTGTTTTTT. This gives the protein CASSPFEGIMEKLFF.

This clonotype was observed at least ten times. The chain combines TRBV4-1 with TRBJ1-2; weak D call: TRBD1 (5 bases). This CDR3 comprises 11 residues. V dropped 11 bases and J dropped 4 bases, with 11 bases sitting between them. The germline V gene has CDR1 MGHRA and CDR2 YSYEKL. The CDR3 sequence: CAVGGGYGYTF. DNA for the CDR3: TGCGCCGTGGGGGGAGGCTATGGCTACACCTTC.

The gene calls are TRBV15 and TRBJ1-6; TRBD1 might be the D (5 bases). Trimming stripped 5 bases from V and 4 bases from J, with 21 bases between. The CDR3 length is 18 residues. Germline CDR1 reads LNHNV; CDR2 reads YYDKDF (reference sequence). This CDR3 is CATSPSLGRGFYNSPLHF. The CDR3 DNA follows: TGTGCCACCAGCCCAAGTCTGGGGCGCGGTTTTTATAATTCACCCCTCCACTTT.

This clonotype occurred a few times. The gene calls are TRBV6-5 and TRBJ2-2; D is undetermined. The germline V and J ends were trimmed by 6 bases and 7 bases, with 6 bases remaining between them. CDR1 is MNHEY and CDR2 is SVGAGI in the germline V gene. The CDR3 length is 11 residues. As DNA, the CDR3 is TGTGCCAGCAGGTTTCTCGGGGAGCTGTTTTTT. Its protein product is CASRFLGELFF.

Details on this clonotype: A much larger clone is a single base away; this may be a read error. CDR3 coding DNA: TGCAGTGCCCGAGGACTGATCTCCTACGAGCAGTACTTC. Translation: CSARGLISYEQYF. The genes are TRBV20-1 and TRBJ2-7; the D gene is possibly TRBD2 (5 bases). The CDR3 sequence is 13 residues long. Trimming cost V 6 bases and J 0 bases, with 12 bases left between them. CDR1 and CDR2 (germline): DFQATT, SNEGSKA (reference sequence).

This clonotype was seen a few times. V gene TRBV11-2 combines with J gene TRBJ1-6, with TRBD1 matching 8 bases. The J segment lost 10 bases and the V segment lost 5 bases, leaving 19 bases of the junction unmatched. Germline V gives CDR1 SGHAT, CDR2 FQNNGV. The CDR3 sequence is 18 residues long. The CDR3 sequence is CASSQLPGQGYPRSPLHF. In nucleotides, the CDR3 is TGTGCCAGCAGCCAGCTACCCGGACAGGGATATCCTCGATCACCCCTCCACTTT.